Listed below are T cell receptor beta chains from one sample, sequenced in a study of blood T cell repertoires in COVID-19. Produced via immunoSEQ multiplex PCR; TCRdb's table is partial and in-frame only. This sample has about 160,000 clones, with about 80% found just once. The sample was peripheral blood. The receptors here all came from a woman older than 75 with acute or convalescent COVID-19. The CDR3 runs from the conserved cysteine through the conserved F or W. A D gene is named only where the DNA matches it firmly. For some rows the clone size is stated as once, few or many, or as a class when expanded; others skip it.

CDR3 DNA,CDR3 protein,V gene,clone size,D gene,J gene
TGTGCCAGCAGTTCGTCAGGGGACACTGAAGCTTTCTTT,CASSSSGDTEAFF,TRBV6-1,.,.,TRBJ1-1
TGTGCCACCAGTGGGCCACCCAACACCGGGGAGCTGTTTTTT,CATSGPPNTGELFF,TRBV24-1,.,.,TRBJ2-2
TGTGCCAGCAGGACAGGGGTTTCGCCCGAAGCTTTCTTT,CASRTGVSPEAFF,TRBV2,.,TRBD1,TRBJ1-1
TGTGCCAGCAGCTTAAGTAGCGGGAGCTCCTACAATGAGCAGTTCTTC,CASSLSSGSSYNEQFF,TRBV7-6,.,TRBD2,TRBJ2-1
TGTGCCAGCAGCTTAGGTCGAGGAACTGAAGCTTTCTTT,CASSLGRGTEAFF,TRBV11-2,.,.,TRBJ1-1
TGTGCCTGGCAACAGGGCCCCTATAATTCACCCCTCCACTTT,CAWQQGPYNSPLHF,TRBV30,.,.,TRBJ1-6
TGTGCCAGCAGCTCTACCCCGACGGTCCCGGGACTAGCGGGAGGAGCCGGGGAGCTGTTTTTT,CASSSTPTVPGLAGGAGELFF,TRBV7-6,once,TRBD2,TRBJ2-2
TGTGCCAGCAGCCGCGGGGGGGCGGCTGGAAACACCATATATTTT,CASSRGGAAGNTIYF,TRBV7-9,.,.,TRBJ1-3
TGTGCCAGCTCACCCCGGACGGACTCTAATTCACCCCTCCACTTT,CASSPRTDSNSPLHF,TRBV18,.,.,TRBJ1-6
TGTGCCAGCAGCACGGGAGGGGGCAACCTCTATGGCTACACCTTC,CASSTGGGNLYGYTF,TRBV9,.,TRBD1,TRBJ1-2
TGCAGTGCTAGTAGCGGGAGGGCCGAGCAGTTCTTC,CSASSGRAEQFF,TRBV20-1,.,TRBD2,TRBJ2-1
TGCGCCAGCAGCCCAACCCGGAGAACCTACGAGCAGTACTTC,CASSPTRRTYEQYF,TRBV5-1,.,.,TRBJ2-7
TGTGCCAGCAGAGTGACAGGTTTCAACTATGGCTACACCTTC,CASRVTGFNYGYTF,TRBV5-8,few,.,TRBJ1-2
TGTGCCAGCAGCTTAGCGGAGTGGTATTACAATGAGCAGTTCTTC,CASSLAEWYYNEQFF,TRBV7-9,few,.,TRBJ2-1
TGTGCCAGCAGACCGACAGGGTCGAGCTCCTACGAGCAGTACTTC,CASRPTGSSSYEQYF,TRBV6-6,once,TRBD1,TRBJ2-7
TGTGCCAGTAGATCACAGGGGAAGGGCAATCAGCCCCAGCATTTT,CASRSQGKGNQPQHF,TRBV19,.,TRBD1,TRBJ1-5
TGTGCCAGCCGGGTTCTACGCCTGAACACTGAAGCTTTCTTT,CASRVLRLNTEAFF,TRBV11-2,few,.,TRBJ1-1
TGTGCCAGCTCACCCGGACAAGAATACTACGAGCAGTACTTC,CASSPGQEYYEQYF,TRBV18,.,.,TRBJ2-7
TGCGCCAGCACCCGACAGGGAGAAACTGAAGCTTTCTTT,CASTRQGETEAFF,TRBV10-1,.,TRBD1,TRBJ1-1
TGTGCCAGCAGCCGGGTACTAGCGGGAGGGACCAATGAGCAGTTCTTC,CASSRVLAGGTNEQFF,TRBV5-4,few,TRBD2,TRBJ2-1
TGCGCCAGCAGCCAGCGGAGCGGGAACACCGGGGAGCTGTTTTTT,CASSQRSGNTGELFF,TRBV4-3,.,.,TRBJ2-2
TGTGCCACCAGTGACAATCGGGAGGGCCCAGGTGAGCAGTTCTTC,CATSDNREGPGEQFF,TRBV24-1,.,TRBD2,TRBJ2-1
TGCGCCAGCAGCATTGGGACTAGCGGGAGAGATACGCAGTATTTT,CASSIGTSGRDTQYF,TRBV5-1,.,TRBD2,TRBJ2-3
TGTGCCAGCAGGGGACTAGCGGGCCTGTTCTACGAGCAGTACTTC,CASRGLAGLFYEQYF,TRBV6-5,.,TRBD2,TRBJ2-7
TGTGCCAGCAGTTGGGATTCCAGGGGGATGAATTCACCCCTCCACTTT,CASSWDSRGMNSPLHF,TRBV6-5,.,TRBD1,TRBJ1-6
TGCGCCAGCAGCTTGCAGGGGGCGAACCTCGGTGGCTACACCTTC,CASSLQGANLGGYTF,TRBV5-1,.,TRBD1,TRBJ1-2
TGTGCCAGCTCCCAAGTAGACATGACCGCCGGGGAGCTGTTTTTT,CASSQVDMTAGELFF,TRBV2,.,.,TRBJ2-2
TGTGCCAGCAAGGAGGGGGGGGGTAGACAAGAAAAACTGTTTTTT,CASKEGGGRQEKLFF,TRBV6-6,.,.,TRBJ1-4
TGTGCCAGCAGTTCGGCCTTTATTCCGGGACAGGGGGAGTTCTTC,CASSSAFIPGQGEFF,TRBV6-5,.,TRBD1,TRBJ2-1
TGTGCCAGCAGTGCAGGGTCTTTCTATGGCTACACCTTC,CASSAGSFYGYTF,TRBV3-1/TRBV3-2,.,.,TRBJ1-2
TGTGCCAGCAGTTTACCCCCCGGACAGTTCTATGGCTACACCTTC,CASSLPPGQFYGYTF,TRBV28,.,.,TRBJ1-2
TGTGCCAGCAGCAAGTACAGAGCCGGGGAGCTGTTTTTT,CASSKYRAGELFF,TRBV7-8,few,.,TRBJ2-2
TGTGCCAGCAGTGCCCAGAGCAATCAGCCCCAGCATTTT,CASSAQSNQPQHF,TRBV2,.,.,TRBJ1-5
TGTGCCAGCAGTGCGGGAACTAACTATGGCTACACCTTC,CASSAGTNYGYTF,TRBV6-2/TRBV6-3,.,.,TRBJ1-2
TGTGCCAGCAGCCAGGTTACAGGGTTTAACACTGAAGCTTTCTTT,CASSQVTGFNTEAFF,TRBV14,.,.,TRBJ1-1
TGTGCCAGCAGTGAACGGGGCGGGAGGGCCTACAATGAGCAGTTCTTC,CASSERGGRAYNEQFF,TRBV2,.,TRBD2,TRBJ2-1
TGTGCCAGCACCCCCATCGGGGTACTTGGGGAGCTGTTTTTT,CASTPIGVLGELFF,TRBV11-2,.,.,TRBJ2-2
TGTGCCAGCAGCTTAACGGAGGGAAGCCTAAATGAGCAGTTCTTC,CASSLTEGSLNEQFF,TRBV7-9,.,.,TRBJ2-1
TGTGCCTGGAGGGGGCGGGACAGAAGCACAGATACGCAGTATTTT,CAWRGRDRSTDTQYF,TRBV30,once,.,TRBJ2-3
TGTGCCAGCAGTTCCCGGGAGCCCCACAATGAGCAGTTCTTC,CASSSREPHNEQFF,TRBV6-5,.,.,TRBJ2-1
TGTGCCAGCAGCCAAGGGACAGGGTTGAGGTATGGCTACACCTTC,CASSQGTGLRYGYTF,TRBV3-1/TRBV3-2,once,TRBD1,TRBJ1-2
TGTGCCAGCAGCCCGGGGGGGTCCTACGAGCAGTACTTC,CASSPGGSYEQYF,TRBV7-2,.,TRBD2,TRBJ2-7
TGTGCTAGTGGTTTGGGAGTCGAGCAGTACTTC,CASGLGVEQYF,TRBV12-5,.,.,TRBJ2-7
TGTGCCAGCAGCGGGACTCTTTATGATGAGCAGTTCTTC,CASSGTLYDEQFF,TRBV6-4,many,.,TRBJ2-1
TGTGCCAGCAGTTTGCCCGGGGTCCAGTCAGATACGCAGTATTTT,CASSLPGVQSDTQYF,TRBV6-2/TRBV6-3,.,.,TRBJ2-3
TGTGCCAGCAGCAGACTAGAGGACGCCGTGGAGCTGTTTTTT,CASSRLEDAVELFF,TRBV7-2,.,.,TRBJ2-2
TGCGCCAGCATCGATACAGGGGGAACTGAAGCTTTCTTT,CASIDTGGTEAFF,TRBV5-1,many,TRBD1,TRBJ1-1
TGTGCCAGCAGCCCCAGGGAAAGCCATGGCTACACCTTC,CASSPRESHGYTF,TRBV6-5,.,.,TRBJ1-2
TGCGCCAGCATCCTAGGGACAGGGAACGAGCAGTACTTC,CASILGTGNEQYF,TRBV10-2,.,TRBD1,TRBJ2-7
TGTGCCAGCAGCTTGTTAGCGGGTTCCTACAATGAGCAGTTCTTC,CASSLLAGSYNEQFF,TRBV5-5,few,TRBD2,TRBJ2-1
TGTGCCAGCAGTCCCGGGGGTCCGCTCACATTTAGCAATCAGCCCCAGCATTTT,CASSPGGPLTFSNQPQHF,TRBV6-6,.,.,TRBJ1-5
TGTGCCTGGAGCGCCGGGACAGGCACAGATACGCAGTATTTT,CAWSAGTGTDTQYF,TRBV30,.,TRBD1,TRBJ2-3
TGTGCCAGCAGCCCAACAGGGCCTGGAAACACCATATATTTT,CASSPTGPGNTIYF,TRBV7-8,.,.,TRBJ1-3
TGTGCCAGCAGCCAAGGGGACAGGGCCAATCAGCCCCAGCATTTT,CASSQGDRANQPQHF,TRBV3-1/TRBV3-2,.,TRBD1,TRBJ1-5